This is a list of T cell receptor beta chains from one sample in a study of T cell repertoires in aging, cancer and after chemotherapy. TCRdb ran MiXCR on the multiplex PCR reads and lists one entry per CDR3 protein. The data contain several thousand distinct CDR3 sequences, approximately 35% of them seen just once; the ten biggest clones take up about an eighth. The specimen was blood. These receptors were obtained from a human donor in good health. The donor label of this sample is uncertain. Each CDR3 is given with its conserved first and last residue. The order of the fields is D gene, V gene, clone size, J gene, CDR3 DNA, CDR3 protein. D genes are given only for firm matches. For some rows the clone size is stated as once, few or many, or as a class when expanded; others skip it.

d_call: -
v_call: TRBV19
clone_size: medium-sized
j_call: TRBJ2-1
cdr3_nt: TGTGCCAGTACTGGCCATAATGAGCAGTTCTTC
cdr3_aa: CASTGHNEQFF

d_call: -
v_call: TRBV19
clone_size: medium-sized
j_call: TRBJ2-1
cdr3_nt: TGTGCCAGTAGTATAGAAGGGGTAGAGCAGTTCTTC
cdr3_aa: CASSIEGVEQFF

d_call: -
v_call: TRBV28
clone_size: -
j_call: TRBJ2-2
cdr3_nt: TGTGCCAGCAGTACCCGGACAGAAAACACCGGGGAGCTGTTTTTT
cdr3_aa: CASSTRTENTGELFF

d_call: -
v_call: TRBV5-4
clone_size: -
j_call: TRBJ2-1
cdr3_nt: TGCGCCAGCAGCCCCCGGGCTTACTCCTACAATGAGCAGTTCTTC
cdr3_aa: CASSPRAYSYNEQFF

d_call: -
v_call: TRBV29-1
clone_size: medium-sized
j_call: TRBJ2-2
cdr3_nt: TGCAGCGTTGAAGACCGGGAACGGTCCCACACCGGGGAGCTGTTTTTT
cdr3_aa: CSVEDRERSHTGELFF

d_call: -
v_call: TRBV5-6
clone_size: few
j_call: TRBJ2-2
cdr3_nt: TGTGCCAGCAGTTGGGTCTTGAACACCGGGGAGCTGTTTTTT
cdr3_aa: CASSWVLNTGELFF

d_call: -
v_call: TRBV30
clone_size: -
j_call: TRBJ1-3
cdr3_nt: TGTGCCTGGAGTGTACTTAGGGGTGAAGGAAACACCATATATTTT
cdr3_aa: CAWSVLRGEGNTIYF

d_call: TRBD1
v_call: TRBV6-6
clone_size: -
j_call: TRBJ1-2
cdr3_nt: TGTGCCAGCAGTCTGGGACAGCAGACTAACTATGGCTACACCTTC
cdr3_aa: CASSLGQQTNYGYTF

d_call: -
v_call: TRBV19
clone_size: medium-sized
j_call: TRBJ2-1
cdr3_nt: TGTGCCAGTAGTATTATGTGGGGGGCGGGTAATGAGCAGTTCTTC
cdr3_aa: CASSIMWGAGNEQFF

d_call: TRBD1
v_call: TRBV18
clone_size: -
j_call: TRBJ1-3
cdr3_nt: TGTGCCAGCTCACCGGACAGGGCGCACTCTGGAAACACCATATATTTT
cdr3_aa: CASSPDRAHSGNTIYF

d_call: TRBD2
v_call: TRBV29-1
clone_size: -
j_call: TRBJ2-3
cdr3_nt: TGCAGCGTTGAAGCGCTAGCGGGGGGGGGGGATACGCAGTATTTT
cdr3_aa: CSVEALAGGGDTQYF

d_call: -
v_call: TRBV5-4
clone_size: -
j_call: TRBJ1-2
cdr3_nt: TGTGCCAGCAGCTTAGAGGGTCGACTTAAAGGCTACACCTTC
cdr3_aa: CASSLEGRLKGYTF

d_call: TRBD1
v_call: TRBV18
clone_size: few
j_call: TRBJ2-7
cdr3_nt: TGTGCCAGCTCACCTAATGACAGGGTCGAGCAGTACTTC
cdr3_aa: CASSPNDRVEQYF